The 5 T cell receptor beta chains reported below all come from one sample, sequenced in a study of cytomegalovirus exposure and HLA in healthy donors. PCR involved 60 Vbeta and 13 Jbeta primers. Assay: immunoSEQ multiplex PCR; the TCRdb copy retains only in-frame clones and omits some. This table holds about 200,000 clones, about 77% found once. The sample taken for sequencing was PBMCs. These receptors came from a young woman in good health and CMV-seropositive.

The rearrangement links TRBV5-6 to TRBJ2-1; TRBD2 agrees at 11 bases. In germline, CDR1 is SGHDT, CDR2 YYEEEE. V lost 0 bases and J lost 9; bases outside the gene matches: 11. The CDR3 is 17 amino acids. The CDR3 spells CASSLDLAGGRGREQFF. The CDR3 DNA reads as TGTGCCAGCAGCTTGGACCTAGCGGGGGGCCGAGGTCGTGAGCAGTTCTTC.

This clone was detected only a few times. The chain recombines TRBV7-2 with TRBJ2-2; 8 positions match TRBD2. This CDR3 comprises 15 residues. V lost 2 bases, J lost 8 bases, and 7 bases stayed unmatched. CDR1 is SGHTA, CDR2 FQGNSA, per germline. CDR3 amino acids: CASSLWAGGWGELFF. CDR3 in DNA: TGTGCCAGCAGCTTATGGGCGGGAGGTTGGGGGGAGCTGTTTTTT.

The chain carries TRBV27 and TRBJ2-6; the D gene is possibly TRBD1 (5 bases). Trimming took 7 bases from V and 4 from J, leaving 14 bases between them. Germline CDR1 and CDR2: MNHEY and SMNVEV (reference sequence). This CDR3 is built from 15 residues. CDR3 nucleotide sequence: TGTGCCAGCACCGCCGGCAGGGCCGGGGCCAACGTCCTGACTTTC. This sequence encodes CASTAGRAGANVLTF.

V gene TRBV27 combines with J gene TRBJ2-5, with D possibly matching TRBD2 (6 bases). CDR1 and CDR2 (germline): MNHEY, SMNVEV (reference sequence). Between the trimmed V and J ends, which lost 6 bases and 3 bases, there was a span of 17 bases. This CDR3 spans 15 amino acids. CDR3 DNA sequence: TGTGCCAGCAGCACCCGTTGGGGGGAAAAAGAGACCCAGTACTTC. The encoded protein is CASSTRWGEKETQYF.

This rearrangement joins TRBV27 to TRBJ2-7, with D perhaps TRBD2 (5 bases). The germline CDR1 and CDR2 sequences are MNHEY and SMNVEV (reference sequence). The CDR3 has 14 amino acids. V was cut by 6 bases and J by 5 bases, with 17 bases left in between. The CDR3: CASSLREGMNEQYF. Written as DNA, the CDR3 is TGTGCCAGCAGCCTCCGCGAGGGTATGAACGAGCAGTACTTC.